These 14 T cell receptor beta chains share one sample of origin, sequenced in a study of T cell changes during pregnancy in multiple sclerosis. Generated by immunoSEQ multiplex PCR, the TCRdb table keeps only in-frame clones and is missing some. Among approximately 40,000 clones, roughly nine tenths were seen once, and the ten largest hold around 0.78%. Sequencing used CD4+ T cells from peripheral blood mononuclear cells, obtained in the third trimester of pregnancy. All receptors derive from a female donor with multiple sclerosis, enrolled in a pregnancy study.

The chain has TRBV10-3 and TRBJ2-7, with 7 bases lining up with TRBD1. The CDR3 has 13 residues. Germline CDR1 is ENHRY and CDR2 is SYGVKD. Trimming removed 0 bases from V and 5 bases from J; junction bases left unmatched: 1. The CDR3 bases are TGTGCCATCAGTGAGTCTCAGGGGGACGAGCAGTACTTC. Translation gives CAISESQGDEQYF.

This clone appeared once. The chain has TRBV7-2 and TRBJ1-5, with D perhaps matching TRBD1 (5 bases). Germline loops: CDR1 SGHTA, CDR2 FQGNSA. The CDR3 has 14 residues. Trimming took off 7 bases at V and 7 bases at J, with 17 bases between the two ends. CDR3 nucleotides: TGTGCCAGCACCCCGGGGGGGATTAGGCAGCCCCAGCATTTT. Amino acid sequence: CASTPGGIRQPQHF.

The rearrangement links TRBV18 to TRBJ2-1, with 9 positions matching TRBD2. The CDR3 sequence is 16 residues long. CDR1 KGHSH and CDR2 LQKENI come from the germline V gene. V lost 0 bases and J lost 5; bases outside the gene matches: 5. The CDR3 DNA reads TGTGCCAGCTCACCACCGAATAGCGGGAGTAACAATGAGCAGTTCTTC. Amino acid sequence: CASSPPNSGSNNEQFF.

This clone was seen only once. The chain combines TRBV10-3 with TRBJ2-2; 12 bases are a match to TRBD2. The CDR3 is 18 amino acids. Trimming took 11 bases from V and 5 from J; bases not matched to a gene: 18. The V gene's germline CDR1 is ENHRY and CDR2 SYGVKD. The CDR3 DNA reads TGTGCCGCCGGGGCCGGGACTAGCGGGCCTAGGGGTACCGGGGAGCTGTTTTTT. The encoded protein is CAAGAGTSGPRGTGELFF.

The chain joins TRBV28 to TRBJ1-2; 7 nucleotides align to TRBD1. After removal of 5 bases from V and 7 bases from J, the junction contained 10 bases not matched to a gene. The CDR3 is 14 amino acids. Germline V gives CDR1 MDHEN, CDR2 SYDVKM. The CDR3 here is CASSPGQSFSGYTF. The CDR3 DNA is TGTGCCAGCAGTCCGGGACAGTCTTTTAGTGGCTACACCTTC.

The J gene is TRBJ2-7, the V gene TRBV6-6; 10 bases fit TRBD1. Germline CDR1 and CDR2: MNHNY and SVGAGI (reference sequence). This CDR3 is 14 amino acids long. With 6 bases clipped from V and 3 bases from J, the junction kept 5 bases outside the gene matches. The CDR3 DNA reads as TGTGCCAGCAGACCCGGGACAGGGGTCTACGAGCAGTACTTC. This encodes CASRPGTGVYEQYF.

This clone was seen once. The V and J genes are TRBV29-1 and TRBJ2-3, with D uncertain. The V gene lost 4 bases and the J gene lost 2 bases, with 4 bases spanning the gap. The CDR3 has 11 amino acids. Per germline, CDR1 SQVTM and CDR2 ANQGSEA. CDR3 protein: CSVVNTDTQYF. As DNA, the CDR3 is TGCAGCGTTGTTAACACAGATACGCAGTATTTT.

This CDR3 is CAISANRETQYF. CDR3 nucleotide sequence: TGTGCCATCAGTGCTAACCGAGAGACCCAGTACTTC. This sequence joins TRBV10-3 and TRBJ2-5; D ambiguous. Germline CDR1 reads ENHRY; CDR2 reads SYGVKD. The CDR3 consists of 12 residues. Trimming took 4 bases from V and 4 from J, leaving 7 bases between them.

The rearrangement joins TRBV28 to TRBJ1-3; 7 bases map to TRBD1. The CDR3 is 16 residues long. Germline assignment: CDR1 MDHEN and CDR2 SYDVKM. The V segment lost 6 bases and the J segment 4 bases; nucleotides outside the gene matches: 12. The CDR3 region is CASRIPGGSTGNTIYF. CDR3 bases: TGTGCCAGCAGGATACCAGGGGGGAGTACGGGAAACACCATATATTTT.

V usage is TRBV5-6 and J usage is TRBJ2-1; 14 bases map to TRBD2. V shed 4 bases, J shed 8 bases, and the junction held 8 bases outside the gene matches. The CDR3 spans 16 residues. Germline CDR1 SGHDT, CDR2 YYEEEE. The CDR3: CASSVPGLAGVYEQFF. CDR3 bases: TGTGCCAGCAGCGTGCCGGGACTAGCGGGAGTATATGAGCAGTTCTTC.

The chain combines TRBV9 with TRBJ1-1, with a tentative D call TRBD1 (6 bases). The CDR3 runs to 16 residues. Trimming took off 0 bases at V and 0 bases at J, with 12 bases between the two ends. Germline lookup yields CDR1 SGDLS and CDR2 YYNGEE. The CDR3 is CASSVVTGTMNTEAFF. The CDR3 DNA is TGTGCCAGCAGCGTAGTTACAGGGACCATGAACACTGAAGCTTTCTTT.

CDR3 sequence: CASRALAGGYNEQFF. The DNA for the CDR3 is TGTGCCAGCAGGGCTCTAGCGGGAGGTTACAATGAGCAGTTCTTC. The J gene is TRBJ2-1, the V gene TRBV2, with TRBD2 matching over 11 bases. J lost 4 bases, V lost 6 bases, and 5 bases had no gene match. Germline V CDR1 and CDR2: SNHLY, FYNNEI. The CDR3 totals 15 residues.

The chain joins TRBV6-5 to TRBJ1-3; tentative D call: TRBD1 (5 bases). CDR3 length: 15 amino acids. Germline V lookup: CDR1 MNHEY, CDR2 SVGAGI. V shed 5 bases and J shed 0 bases, with 11 bases lying between them. For the CDR3, the DNA is TGTGCCAGCAGTCCTGGACAATTCTCTGGAAACACCATATATTTT. Protein product: CASSPGQFSGNTIYF.

The chain is built from TRBV9 and TRBJ1-2; TRBD1 matches at 7 bases. The CDR3 loop spans 14 amino acids. The germline V gene encodes CDR1 SGDLS and CDR2 YYNGEE. V lost 3 bases, J lost 2 bases, and 4 bases stayed unmatched. This CDR3 is CASSAQQGNYGYTF. The CDR3 DNA sequence: TGTGCCAGCAGCGCACAACAGGGGAACTATGGCTACACCTTC.